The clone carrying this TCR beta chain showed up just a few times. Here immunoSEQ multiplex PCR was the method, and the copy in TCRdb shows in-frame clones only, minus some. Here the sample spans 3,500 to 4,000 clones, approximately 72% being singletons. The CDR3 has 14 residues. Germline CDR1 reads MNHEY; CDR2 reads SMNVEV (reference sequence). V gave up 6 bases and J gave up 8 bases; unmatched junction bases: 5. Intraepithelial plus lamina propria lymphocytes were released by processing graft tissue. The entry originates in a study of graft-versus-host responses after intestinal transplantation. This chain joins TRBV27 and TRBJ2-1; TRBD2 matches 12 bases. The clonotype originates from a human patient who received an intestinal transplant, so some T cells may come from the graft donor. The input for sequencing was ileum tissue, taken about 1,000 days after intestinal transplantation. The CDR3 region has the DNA TGTGCCAGCAGACTACTAGCGGGAGGTCATGAGCAGTTCTTC. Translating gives CASRLLAGGHEQFF.